This T cell receptor beta chain was sequenced for a study of shared clonotypes between healthy human individuals. Looking at the study overall: Three plates were used per donor for CD4 naive, three for CD4 memory, two for CD8 naive and one for CD8 memory. Whole-study results and caveats: A handful of donors showed sharing of about 4.6% of naive CD4 clonotypes.

The authors ran the assay at deep level. The protocol was immunoSEQ multiplex PCR, while the TCRdb copy is restricted to in-frame clones and leaves out a portion. The table records just over 2,000,000 clones, about 95% of them present only once. CD45RO-negative cells were positively selected for CCR7, leaving out terminally differentiated effector memory CD45RA+ cells. Details on this clone: Its antigen is undetermined.

Germline CDR1 MNHEY, CDR2 SVGAGI. V lost 0 bases, J lost 7 bases, and 8 bases stayed unmatched. The CDR3 length is 16 residues. The genes are TRBV6-5 and TRBJ2-1, with TRBD2 matching over 8 bases. The sample consisted of naive CD8+ T cells sorted from blood. This receptor was taken from a young man in good health. CDR3 sequence (DNA): TGTGCCAGCAGTTACTCGATACGGGAGGGCCTTAATGAGCAGTTCTTC. This encodes CASSYSIREGLNEQFF.